The clone carrying this T cell receptor beta chain was seen a handful of times. As yet, its antigen is unknown. For naive CD8 T cells, sorting used the CD8+CD4-CCR7+CD45RA+ phenotype. TCRdb recomputed calls from the PCR reads with MiXCR, one row per CDR3 protein. Among 460,000 or so distinct CDR3 sequences listed, around a fifth were seen once. This entry is derived from a study of molecular identifiers for immune sequencing clone quantification. Background on the study: Replicate experiments divided RNA from roughly 21,000 or 96,000 naive CD8 cells into five parts and sequenced four.

The CDR3 is 14 amino acids. The V gene's germline CDR1 is SGHNT and CDR2 YENEEA. V lost 5 bases and J 8 bases, leaving 19 bases between the germline ends. Whole-study findings and limits: Should identical TCR molecules share a barcode, the sizes of highly expanded clones could be underestimated.

This TCR came from a human donor in good health. Some libraries in this study had Jurkat cell RNA spiked in. The sequencing input was naive CD8+ T cells from blood, with Jurkat cell RNA spiked in. Subset described: FACS-sorted CD8+CD4-CCR7+CD45RA+ naive T cells. The rearrangement links TRBV11-3 to TRBJ2-7; TRBD1 is a possible D gene (5 bases). CDR3 bases: TGTGCCAGCAGCCTTGAGGACAATCCTACGAAGCAGTACTTC. This sequence encodes CASSLEDNPTKQYF.